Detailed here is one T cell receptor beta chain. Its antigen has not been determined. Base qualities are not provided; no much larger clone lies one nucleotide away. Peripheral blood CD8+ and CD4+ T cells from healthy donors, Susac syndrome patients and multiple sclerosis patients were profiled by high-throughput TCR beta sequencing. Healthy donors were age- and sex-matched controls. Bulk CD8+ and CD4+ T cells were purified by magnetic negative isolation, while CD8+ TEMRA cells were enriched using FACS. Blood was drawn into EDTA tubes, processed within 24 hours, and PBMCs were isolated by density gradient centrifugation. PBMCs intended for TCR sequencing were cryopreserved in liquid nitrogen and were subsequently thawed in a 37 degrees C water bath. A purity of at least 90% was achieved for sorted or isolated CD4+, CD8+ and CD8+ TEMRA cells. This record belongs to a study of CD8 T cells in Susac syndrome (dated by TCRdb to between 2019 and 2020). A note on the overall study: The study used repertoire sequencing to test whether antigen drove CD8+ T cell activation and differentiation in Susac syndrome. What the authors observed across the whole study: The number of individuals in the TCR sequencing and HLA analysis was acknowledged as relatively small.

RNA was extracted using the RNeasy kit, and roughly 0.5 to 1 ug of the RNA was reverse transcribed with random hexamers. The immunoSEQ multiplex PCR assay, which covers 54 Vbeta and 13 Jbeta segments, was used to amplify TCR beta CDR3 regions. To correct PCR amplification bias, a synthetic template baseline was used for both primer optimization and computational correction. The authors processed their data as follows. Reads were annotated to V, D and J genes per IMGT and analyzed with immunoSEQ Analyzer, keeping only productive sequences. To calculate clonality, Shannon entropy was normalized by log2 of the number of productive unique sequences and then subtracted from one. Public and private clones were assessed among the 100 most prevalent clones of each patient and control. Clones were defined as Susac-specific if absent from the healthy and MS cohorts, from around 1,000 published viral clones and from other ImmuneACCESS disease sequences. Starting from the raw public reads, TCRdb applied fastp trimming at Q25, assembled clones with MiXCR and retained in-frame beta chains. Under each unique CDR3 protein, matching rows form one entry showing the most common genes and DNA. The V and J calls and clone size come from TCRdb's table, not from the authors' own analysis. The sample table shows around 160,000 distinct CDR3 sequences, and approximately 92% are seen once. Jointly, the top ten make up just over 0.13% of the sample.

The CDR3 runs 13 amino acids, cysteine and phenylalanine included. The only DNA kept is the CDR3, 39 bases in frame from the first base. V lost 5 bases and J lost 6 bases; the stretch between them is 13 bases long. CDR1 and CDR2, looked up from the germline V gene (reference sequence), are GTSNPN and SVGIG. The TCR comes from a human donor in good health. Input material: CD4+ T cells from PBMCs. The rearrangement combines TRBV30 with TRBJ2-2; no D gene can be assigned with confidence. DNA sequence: TGTGCCTGGCATAAGAATGAGGCCGGGGAGCTGTTTTTT. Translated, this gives CAWHKNEAGELFF.